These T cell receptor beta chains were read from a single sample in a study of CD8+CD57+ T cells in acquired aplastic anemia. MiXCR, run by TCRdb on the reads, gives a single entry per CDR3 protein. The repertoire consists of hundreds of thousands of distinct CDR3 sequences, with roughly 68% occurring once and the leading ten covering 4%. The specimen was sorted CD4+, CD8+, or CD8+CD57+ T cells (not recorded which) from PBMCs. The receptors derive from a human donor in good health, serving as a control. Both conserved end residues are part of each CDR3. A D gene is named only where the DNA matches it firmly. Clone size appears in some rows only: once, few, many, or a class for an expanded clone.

CDR3: CASSYDRETHEQYF
DNA: TGTGCCAGCAGTTATGATCGGGAAACGCACGAGCAGTACTTC
J: TRBJ2-7
size: many
D: NA
V: TRBV6-2/TRBV6-3

CDR3: CARTPGRNQGTQYF
DNA: TGTGCCAGGACACCGGGACGGAACCAAGGGACCCAGTACTTC
J: TRBJ2-5
size: NA
D: NA
V: TRBV9

CDR3: CASSSINRGWDNEQFF
DNA: TGTGCCAGCAGCTCCATCAACAGGGGTTGGGACAATGAGCAGTTCTTC
J: TRBJ2-1
size: NA
D: TRBD1
V: TRBV7-9

CDR3: CASRFDSLGANVLTF
DNA: TGCGCCAGCAGGTTTGACAGCTTAGGGGCCAACGTCCTGACTTTC
J: TRBJ2-6
size: NA
D: NA
V: TRBV5-1

CDR3: CATSTAGNTEAFF
DNA: TGTGCCACCAGCACCGCAGGGAACACTGAAGCTTTCTTT
J: TRBJ1-1
size: NA
D: NA
V: TRBV15

CDR3: CASIAGGSTGELFF
DNA: TGCGCCAGCATAGCGGGGGGGAGCACCGGGGAGCTGTTTTTT
J: TRBJ2-2
size: many
D: TRBD2
V: TRBV5-1

CDR3: CASSQDPGADDTQYF
DNA: TGCGCCAGCAGCCAAGATCCCGGGGCCGACGATACGCAGTATTTT
J: TRBJ2-3
size: few
D: NA
V: TRBV4-1

CDR3: CASSPIQGQGYGYTF
DNA: TGTGCCAGCAGCCCTATCCAGGGACAGGGCTATGGCTACACCTTC
J: TRBJ1-2
size: NA
D: TRBD1
V: TRBV7-2

CDR3: CASSLGQSEYEQYF
DNA: TGTGCCAGCAGCTTAGGGCAGAGTGAATACGAGCAGTACTTC
J: TRBJ2-7
size: many
D: NA
V: TRBV7-2

CDR3: CASGDSSRYGYTF
DNA: TGTGCCAGCGGGGATTCTAGCCGGTATGGCTACACCTTC
J: TRBJ1-2
size: many
D: NA
V: TRBV27

CDR3: CASSQEPLQGTPLHF
DNA: TGTGCCAGCAGCCAAGAGCCGCTCCAGGGGACACCCCTCCACTTT
J: TRBJ1-6
size: NA
D: NA
V: TRBV5-4

CDR3: CAISYGTGFYEAFF
DNA: TGTGCCATCAGTTACGGGACAGGGTTTTACGAGGCTTTCTTC
J: TRBJ1-1
size: NA
D: TRBD1
V: TRBV10-3

CDR3: CASSLGDRGRRDTQYF
DNA: TGCGCCAGCAGCTTGGGTGACAGGGGGCGCAGAGATACGCAGTATTTT
J: TRBJ2-3
size: NA
D: TRBD1
V: TRBV5-1

CDR3: CASSPFLDLNTEAFF
DNA: TGTGCCAGCAGCCCCTTCTTGGACCTGAACACTGAAGCTTTCTTT
J: TRBJ1-1
size: many
D: NA
V: TRBV14

CDR3: CASTIRDRYGYTF
DNA: TGTGCCAGCACTATACGGGACCGCTATGGCTACACCTTC
J: TRBJ1-2
size: NA
D: NA
V: TRBV6-5

CDR3: CASSVEVRNSNQPQHF
DNA: TGTGCCAGCAGCGTGGAGGTCAGGAATAGCAATCAGCCCCAGCATTTT
J: TRBJ1-5
size: NA
D: NA
V: TRBV7-4

CDR3: CAWSPGLAAKGDTQYF
DNA: TGTGCCTGGAGCCCGGGACTAGCGGCGAAAGGGGATACGCAGTATTTT
J: TRBJ2-3
size: few
D: TRBD2
V: TRBV30

CDR3: CAIRAGIQETQYF
DNA: TGTGCCATCAGAGCGGGTATACAAGAGACCCAGTACTTC
J: TRBJ2-5
size: NA
D: NA
V: TRBV10-3

CDR3: CASSLVQGLFYEQYF
DNA: TGTGCCAGCAGTTTAGTCCAGGGGCTTTTCTACGAGCAGTACTTC
J: TRBJ2-7
size: NA
D: NA
V: TRBV12-3/TRBV12-4

CDR3: CASGESSCMNTEAFF
DNA: TGCGCCAGCGGTGAGTCGTCTTGCATGAACACTGAAGCTTTCTTT
J: TRBJ1-1
size: NA
D: NA
V: TRBV10-2

CDR3: CASSLAGRAYEQYF
DNA: TGTGCCAGCAGCTTAGCTGGACGGGCCTACGAGCAGTACTTT
J: TRBJ2-3
size: NA
D: NA
V: TRBV7-9

CDR3: CASSLGATGAYEQYF
DNA: TGTGCCAGCAGCTTGGGGGCGACAGGGGCCTACGAGCAGTACTTC
J: TRBJ2-7
size: NA
D: TRBD1
V: TRBV5-1

CDR3: CAGCTGTATMATPHF
DNA: TGTGCCGGCTGTACCGGGACGGCAACTATGGCTACACCTCACTTT
J: TRBJ1-6
size: NA
D: NA
V: TRBV7-9

CDR3: CASSSLKGYNEQFF
DNA: TGTGCTAGCAGTTCCTTAAAGGGCTACAATGAGCAGTTCTTC
J: TRBJ2-1
size: NA
D: NA
V: TRBV19

CDR3: CASSFPSGTDRQCF
DNA: TGTGCCAGCAGCTTCCCCTCCGGGACCGACCGACAGTGCTTC
J: TRBJ2-7
size: NA
D: NA
V: TRBV7-3

CDR3: CASSLQGGEETQYF
DNA: TGTGCCAGCAGTTTGCAGGGGGGAGAAGAGACCCAGTACTTC
J: TRBJ2-5
size: NA
D: NA
V: TRBV12-3/TRBV12-4

CDR3: CASSLAGTGPYEQYF
DNA: TGTGCCAGCAGCCTTGCAGGGACAGGGCCATACGAGCAGTACTTC
J: TRBJ2-7
size: NA
D: TRBD1
V: TRBV7-3

CDR3: CASAAEQQPQHF
DNA: TGTGCTAGTGCCGCGGAGCAGCAGCCCCAGCATTTT
J: TRBJ1-5
size: many
D: NA
V: TRBV12-5

CDR3: CASSADRVGEAFF
DNA: TGCGCCAGCAGCGCGGACAGGGTGGGCGAAGCTTTCTTT
J: TRBJ1-1
size: NA
D: TRBD1
V: TRBV5-1

CDR3: CASTGTGGNNQPQHF
DNA: TGTGCCAGCACCGGGACAGGGGGAAACAATCAGCCCCAGCATTTT
J: TRBJ1-5
size: many
D: TRBD1
V: TRBV6-2/TRBV6-3

CDR3: CVCSWAGGQPQHF
DNA: TGCGTTTGCAGCTGGGCGGGGGGTCAGCCCCAGCATTTT
J: TRBJ1-5
size: NA
D: NA
V: TRBV9

CDR3: CAISDDVGADAQFF
DNA: TGTGCCATCAGTGACGACGTCGGCGCGGATGCCCAGTTCTTC
J: TRBJ2-1
size: NA
D: NA
V: TRBV10-3